This T cell receptor (beta chain) is drawn from a study of CD8 T cells in Susac syndrome. Study observations and caveats: The study acknowledged a relatively small number of individuals in its TCR sequencing and HLA analysis.

Turning to this clonotype: Its antigen is as yet unknown.

The authors carried out high-throughput sequencing of TCR beta. They applied it to CD8+ and CD4+ T cells obtained from blood. Negative isolation was used for CD8+ and CD4+ T cells and FACS enrichment for TEMRA cells. After extraction with the RNeasy kit, about 0.45 to 1 ug of the RNA was reverse transcribed using random hexamers. The amplification used immunoSEQ multiplex PCR on TCR beta CDR3; it spanned 54 Vbeta and 13 Jbeta. TCRdb ran MiXCR on the immunoSEQ multiplex PCR reads and lists one entry per CDR3 protein. Counted here are 230,000 or so distinct CDR3 sequences, 95% occurring once; the ten biggest clones make up about 0.088%. Trimming removed 8 bases at V and 6 bases at J, with 16 bases between. Germline loops: CDR1 GTSNPN, CDR2 SVGIG (reference sequence). The CDR3 is 12 residues long.

This receptor was taken from a human donor with multiple sclerosis. The V gene is TRBV30, the J gene TRBJ1-2, with D possibly matching TRBD1 (5 bases). The sequenced sample consisted of CD4+ T cells from PBMCs. The CDR3 coding sequence is TGTGCCCGGGACTCCTCCGCCCATGGCTACACCTTC. The encoded protein is CARDSSAHGYTF.